Listed here are 25 T cell receptor beta chains from one sample, sequenced in a study of blood T cell repertoires in COVID-19. The assay was immunoSEQ multiplex PCR, and TCRdb's table has in-frame clones only and misses some. The sample contains under 200,000 clones, 85% to 90% of which appear only once. Specimen: peripheral blood. These receptors were collected from a middle-aged man with active or convalescent COVID-19.

The chain joins TRBV18 to TRBJ2-1; 12 nucleotides match TRBD2. Germline assignment: CDR1 KGHSH and CDR2 LQKENI. There are 16 residues in the CDR3. V dropped 5 bases and J dropped 5; count of bases not matched to a gene: 7. The CDR3 DNA is TGTGCCAGCTCATCACTAGCGGGAGGTGGTAACAATGAGCAGTTCTTC. Translation gives CASSSLAGGGNNEQFF.

The chain is built from TRBV3-1 (or the pseudogene TRBV3-2) and TRBJ2-2; 8 bases map to TRBD1. The V gene end was trimmed by 2 bases and the J gene end by 7 bases; junction bases not matched to a gene: 9. CDR1 and CDR2 (germline): LGHDT, YNNKEL (reference sequence). The CDR3 is made up of 16 amino acids. In DNA, the CDR3 is TGTGCCAGCAGCCAAACGCGTACAGGGGGACACGGGGAGCTGTTTTTT. Translating gives CASSQTRTGGHGELFF.

A few counts support this clone. The rearrangement uses TRBV29-1 and TRBJ1-1; TRBD1 aligns across 9 bases. Germline V gene data show CDR1 as SQVTM and CDR2 as ANQGSEA. The length of the CDR3 is 14 residues. The V segment lost 8 bases and the J segment 2 bases; nucleotides outside the gene matches: 9. This CDR3 reads CSIPTDRGNTEAFF. The CDR3 DNA reads TGCAGCATACCAACGGACAGGGGTAACACTGAAGCTTTCTTT.

The chain couples TRBV19 to TRBJ2-2; TRBD1 aligns across 8 bases. The germline V gene encodes CDR1 LNHDA and CDR2 SQIVND (reference sequence). CDR3 length: 16 residues. The V segment lost 3 bases and the J segment 3 bases; nucleotides outside the gene matches: 6. The CDR3 nucleotides are TGTGCCAGTAGTATCGGACAGGGTATATACACCGGGGAGCTGTTTTTT. This codes for CASSIGQGIYTGELFF.

This clone was observed a single time. The rearrangement joins TRBV3-1 (or the pseudogene TRBV3-2) to TRBJ1-6; possibly TRBD1 for D (6 bases). The ends were cut back, 4 bases at V and 4 bases at J, with 11 bases in the middle. This CDR3 spans 15 amino acids. Germline lookup yields CDR1 LGHDT and CDR2 YNNKEL (reference sequence). The CDR3 spells CASSLSGDYNSPLHF. CDR3 DNA sequence: TGTGCCAGCAGCCTATCAGGGGATTATAATTCACCCCTCCACTTT.

This clone appeared a single time. The chain uses TRBV3-1 (or the pseudogene TRBV3-2) and TRBJ2-2; the match to TRBD2 covers 14 bases. The CDR3 runs to 19 residues. The germline V gene encodes CDR1 LGHDT and CDR2 YNNKEL (reference sequence). J gave up 5 bases and V 4 bases, and 12 bases lay outside the gene matches. The CDR3 DNA reads TGTGCCAGCAGCCCCCGACTAGCGGGGGGGTATATGAGGACCGGGGAGCTGTTTTTT. It encodes CASSPRLAGGYMRTGELFF.

The chain joins TRBV24-1 to TRBJ2-2; no reliable D call. CDR1 KGHDR and CDR2 SFDVKD come from the germline V gene. Trimming cost V 7 bases and J 4 bases, with 3 bases left between them. CDR3 length: 11 residues. This chain's CDR3 is CATSFTGELFF. CDR3 DNA sequence: TGTGCCACCAGCTTCACCGGGGAGCTGTTTTTT.

The V and J genes are TRBV24-1 and TRBJ2-5, with a possible D match to TRBD2 (6 bases). V was trimmed by 1 base and J by 4 bases, leaving 12 bases between them. Germline V gives CDR1 KGHDR, CDR2 SFDVKD. The CDR3 covers 15 residues. DNA for the CDR3: TGTGCCACCAGTGATTTCCTTGGAGGGGTAGAGACCCAGTACTTC. This gives the protein CATSDFLGGVETQYF.

V and J are TRBV5-1 and TRBJ1-1; the match to TRBD1 covers 7 bases. V was pared by 3 bases and J by 0 bases, with 2 bases of the junction left unmatched. The CDR3 length is 14 residues. Germline loops: CDR1 SGHRS, CDR2 YFSETQ. As DNA, the CDR3 is TGCGCCAGCAGCTCGGACAGGTTGAACACTGAAGCTTTCTTT. Protein product: CASSSDRLNTEAFF.

V gene TRBV19 combines with J gene TRBJ2-5, with a tentative D call TRBD2 (5 bases). The CDR3 spans 13 residues. The V end lost 5 bases, the J end lost 5 bases, and 12 bases lay between the germline ends. Germline CDR1 reads LNHDA; CDR2 reads SQIVND (reference sequence). CDR3 in amino acids: CASSDPGSETQYF. The CDR3, as DNA: TGTGCCAGTAGTGATCCGGGGTCGGAGACCCAGTACTTC.

This clone was seen only once. The rearrangement uses TRBV19 and TRBJ1-1; TRBD1 agrees at 7 bases. The CDR3 extends over 16 amino acids. CDR1 is LNHDA, CDR2 SQIVND, per germline (reference sequence). V lost 0 bases and J lost 3; bases outside the gene matches: 7. The CDR3 loop reads CASSIDRGQSYTEAFF. CDR3 sequence (DNA): TGTGCCAGTAGTATAGATAGGGGACAGAGTTACACTGAAGCTTTCTTT.

This clone was recorded a few times. This chain joins TRBV5-8 and TRBJ1-4; TRBD1 might be the D (5 bases). This CDR3 region has 18 residues. Germline values: CDR1 SGHTS, CDR2 YDEGEE. Trimming took off 2 bases at V and 2 bases at J, with 19 bases between the two ends. CDR3 in DNA: TGTGCCAGCAGCTTCGCACTACTGACAGACCTCACTAATGAAAAACTGTTTTTT. This codes for CASSFALLTDLTNEKLFF. Drawing the rest from reference TRBV5-8 and TRBJ1-4, the complete variable domain is EAGVTQSPTHLIKTRGQQATLRCSPISGHTSVYWYQQALGLGLQFLLWYDEGEERNRGNFPPRFSGRQFPNYSSELNVNALELEDSALYLCASSFALLTDLTNEKLFFGSGTQLSVL.

This rearrangement joins TRBV19 to TRBJ2-7; 9 bases map to TRBD2. Germline-derived CDR1 and CDR2 are LNHDA and SQIVND (reference sequence). V trimming: 6 bases; J trimming: 3 bases; junction bases outside the gene matches: 9. The CDR3 is 15 amino acids. CDR3 coding DNA: TGTGCCAGTAGAGGACTGGGACTAGCAGGCTACGAGCAGTACTTC. Encoded protein: CASRGLGLAGYEQYF.

This clone was seen more than once but under ten times. The chain couples TRBV4-2 to TRBJ1-1; D is perhaps TRBD1 (5 bases). CDR1 and CDR2 from the germline V gene are LGHNA and YNFKEQ. This CDR3 is built from 15 residues. Trimming left V 5 bases short and J 1 base short, with 14 bases between. CDR3 coding DNA: TGTGCCAGCAGCTCCTACGACGGGGGGAACACTGAAGCTTTCTTT. As protein: CASSSYDGGNTEAFF.

The gene calls are TRBV29-1 and TRBJ1-1, with D possibly matching TRBD1 (6 bases). CDR1 and CDR2 from the germline V gene are SQVTM and ANQGSEA. Deletions cut 8 bases from V and 2 bases from J, with 15 bases between. This CDR3 contains 13 residues. CDR3: CSSRTERNTEAFF. CDR3 coding DNA: TGCAGCTCTCGGACAGAAAGAAACACTGAAGCTTTCTTT.

The chain is built from TRBV28 and TRBJ1-2, with TRBD1 identical over 8 bases. Germline V lookup: CDR1 MDHEN, CDR2 SYDVKM. Losses at the gene ends were 3 bases for V and 7 bases for J; bases not matched to a gene: 7. The length of the CDR3 is 14 residues. The CDR3 nucleotides read TGTGCCAGCAGTTTGGCAGGGGGCGCAGGTGGCTACACCTTC. Protein product: CASSLAGGAGGYTF.

The chain has TRBV7-2 and TRBJ2-7; 10 nucleotides align to TRBD2. Germline V CDR1 and CDR2: SGHTA, FQGNSA. The CDR3 consists of 16 residues. The trim removed 5 bases at V and 6 bases at J, leaving 13 bases unmatched. The CDR3 DNA follows: TGTGCCAGCAGCGCCCCCCCTAGCGGGAGAAGCTCCGAGCAGTACTTC. This translates into CASSAPPSGRSSEQYF. Full variable domain (outside the CDR3, taken from reference TRBV7-2 and TRBJ2-7): GAGVSQSPSNKVTEKGKDVELRCDPISGHTALYWYRQSLGQGLEFLIYFQGNSAPDKSGLPSDRFSAERTGGSVSTLTIQRTQQEDSAVYLCASSAPPSGRSSEQYFGPGTRLTVT.

This chain connects TRBV19 to TRBJ1-5; 9 bases map to TRBD1. Looked up from germline, CDR1 is LNHDA and CDR2 is SQIVND (reference sequence). V lost 5 bases and J lost 4; bases outside the gene matches: 6. The CDR3 has 15 amino acids. Written as DNA, the CDR3 is TGTGCCAGTAGTCCGGACAGGGGTCAGAATCAGCCCCAGCATTTT. Its protein product is CASSPDRGQNQPQHF.

The CDR3 DNA sequence: TGCAGCGTTGAGGGACAGGGCGCTGAAGCTTTCTTT. This sequence encodes CSVEGQGAEAFF. The V gene is TRBV29-1, the J gene TRBJ1-1, with 9 nucleotides matching TRBD1. Germline loops: CDR1 SQVTM, CDR2 ANQGSEA. J lost 6 bases, V lost 3 bases, and 2 bases had no gene match. The CDR3 has 12 amino acids.

This sequence joins TRBV18 and TRBJ2-1; D may be TRBD2 (6 bases). This CDR3 contains 18 residues. V was clipped by 6 bases and J by 8 bases, with 29 bases between them. CDR1 is KGHSH, CDR2 LQKENI, per germline. CDR3 residues: CASSHLTGWRGLSDEQFF. The CDR3 DNA sequence: TGTGCCAGCTCTCACCTGACTGGGTGGCGGGGCCTGTCGGATGAGCAGTTCTTC.

The chain employs TRBV11-1 and TRBJ2-1; 13 nucleotides match TRBD2. There are 15 residues in the CDR3. Germline V lookup: CDR1 SGHAT, CDR2 FQDESV (reference sequence). V lost 5 bases, J lost 8 bases, and 6 bases stayed unmatched. The CDR3 is CASSGGLAGVHEQFF. The CDR3 DNA is TGTGCCAGCAGCGGTGGACTAGCGGGAGTCCATGAGCAGTTCTTC.

The genes are TRBV28 and TRBJ2-7; D gene ambiguous. The CDR3 is made up of 11 amino acids. Germline CDR1 is MDHEN and CDR2 is SYDVKM. The V end lost 5 bases, the J end lost 3 bases, and 5 bases lay between the germline ends. The CDR3 here is CASSNIYEQYF. The DNA for the CDR3 is TGTGCCAGCAGTAACATCTACGAGCAGTACTTC.

J is TRBJ2-4 and V is TRBV7-3, with TRBD1 identical over 7 bases. Losses at the gene ends were 4 bases for V and 8 bases for J; bases not matched to a gene: 5. The CDR3 has 13 residues. CDR1 is SGHTA and CDR2 is FQGTGA in the germline V gene. Written as DNA, the CDR3 is TGTGCCAGCAGCTCGGGTCAGGGGGACATTCAGTACTTC. Residues: CASSSGQGDIQYF. Full variable domain (rest looked up from reference TRBV7-3 and TRBJ2-4): GAGVSQTPSNKVTEKGKYVELRCDPISGHTALYWYRQSLGQGPEFLIYFQGTGAADDSGLPNDRFFAVRPEGSVSTLKIQRTERGDSAVYLCASSSGQGDIQYFGAGTRLSVL.

Only a few counts were recorded for this clone. The chain links TRBV6-1 to TRBJ1-1; 9 bases match TRBD1. The CDR3 spans 15 residues. Germline V gene data show CDR1 as MNHNS and CDR2 as SASEGT. V was pared by 2 bases and J by 3 bases, with 4 bases of the junction left unmatched. Here the CDR3 DNA reads TGTGCCAGCAGTGAAATCTGGGACAGGGACACTGAAGCTTTCTTT. As protein: CASSEIWDRDTEAFF.

The chain combines TRBV7-2 with TRBJ1-4, with a possible D match to TRBD1 (6 bases). The V gene's germline CDR1 is SGHTA and CDR2 FQGNSA. Deletions cut 0 bases from V and 7 bases from J, with 12 bases between. The CDR3 covers 15 residues. CDR3 amino acids: CASSLAGGTTEKLFF. The CDR3 region has the DNA TGTGCCAGCAGCTTAGCGGGGGGGACAACTGAAAAACTGTTTTTT.